This T cell receptor (beta chain) originates from a study of T cell responses to AZD1222 COVID-19 vaccine. Details on this clone: Antigen: not known.

Study-wide findings and caveats: The sample set comprised mostly white British donors with more females, and clonal diversity was possibly underestimated. Following two doses of AZD1222, Spike-specific TCR breadth and depth rose.

Profiling relied on immunoSEQ multiplex PCR, and the TCRdb table lists in-frame clones only, not all of them. The sample holds some 170,000 clones; 92% are singletons and the top ten take 4.4%. The trim removed 5 bases at V and 0 bases at J, leaving 6 bases unmatched. The germline V gene encodes CDR1 SGHTA and CDR2 FQGNSA. The CDR3 sequence is 16 residues long. This receptor was identified in an adult in good health. The chain uses TRBV7-2 and TRBJ2-3, with TRBD1 matching over 9 bases. Material: peripheral blood, obtained on day 0 of MenACWY control vaccination. This chain's CDR3 is CASSPWTGASTDTQYF. The CDR3 DNA follows: TGTGCCAGCAGCCCGTGGACAGGGGCTAGCACAGATACGCAGTATTTT.